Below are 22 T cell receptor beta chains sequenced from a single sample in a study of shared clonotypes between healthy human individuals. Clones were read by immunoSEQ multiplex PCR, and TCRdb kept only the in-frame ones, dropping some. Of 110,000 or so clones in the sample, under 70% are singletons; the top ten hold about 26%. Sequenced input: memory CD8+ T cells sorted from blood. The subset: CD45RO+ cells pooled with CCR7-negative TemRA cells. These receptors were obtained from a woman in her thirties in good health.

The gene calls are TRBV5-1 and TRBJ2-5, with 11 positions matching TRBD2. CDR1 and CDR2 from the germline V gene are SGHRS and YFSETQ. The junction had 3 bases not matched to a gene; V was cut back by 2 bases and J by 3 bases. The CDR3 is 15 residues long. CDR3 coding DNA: TGCGCCAGCAGCTTACTAGCGGGAGAAAAAGAGACCCAGTACTTC. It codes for CASSLLAGEKETQYF.

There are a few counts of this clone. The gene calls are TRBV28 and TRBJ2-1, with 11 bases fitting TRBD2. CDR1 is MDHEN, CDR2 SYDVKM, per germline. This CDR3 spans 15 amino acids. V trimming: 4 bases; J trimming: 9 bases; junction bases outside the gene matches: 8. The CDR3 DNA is TGTGCCAGCAGTTATCGGACTAGCGGGTTGAGTGAGCAGTTCTTC. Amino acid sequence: CASSYRTSGLSEQFF.

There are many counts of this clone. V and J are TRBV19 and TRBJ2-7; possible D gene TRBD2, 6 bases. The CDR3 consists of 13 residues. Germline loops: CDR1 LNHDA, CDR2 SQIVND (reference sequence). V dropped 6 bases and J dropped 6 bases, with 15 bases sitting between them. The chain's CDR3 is CASSRDSDREQYF. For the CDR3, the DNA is TGTGCCAGTAGCCGGGACTCCGACCGCGAGCAGTACTTC.

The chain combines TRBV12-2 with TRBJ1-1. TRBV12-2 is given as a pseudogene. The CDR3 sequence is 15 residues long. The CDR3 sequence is CASQIRGIREAEAFF. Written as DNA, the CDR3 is TGTGCAAGTCAAATAAGGGGGATCAGGGAGGCTGAAGCTTTCTTT.

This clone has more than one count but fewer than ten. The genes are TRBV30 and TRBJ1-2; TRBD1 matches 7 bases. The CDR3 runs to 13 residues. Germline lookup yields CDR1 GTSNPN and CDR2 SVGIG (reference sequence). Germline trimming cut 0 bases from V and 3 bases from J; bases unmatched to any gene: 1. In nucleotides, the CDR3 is TGTGCCTGGAGTGTTACAGGGGACTATGGCTACACCTTC. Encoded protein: CAWSVTGDYGYTF.

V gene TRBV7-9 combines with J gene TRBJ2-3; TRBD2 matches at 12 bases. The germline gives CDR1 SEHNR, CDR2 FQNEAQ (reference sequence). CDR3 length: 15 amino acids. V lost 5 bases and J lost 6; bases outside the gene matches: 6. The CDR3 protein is CASSTGLAGTDTQYF. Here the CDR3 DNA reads TGTGCCAGCAGCACCGGACTAGCGGGAACGGATACGCAGTATTTT. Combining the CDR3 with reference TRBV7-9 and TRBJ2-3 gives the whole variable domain DTGVSQNPRHKITKRGQNVTFRCDPISEHNRLYWYRQTLGQGPEFLTYFQNEAQLEKSRLLSDRFSAERPKGSFSTLEIQRTEQGDSAMYLCASSTGLAGTDTQYFGPGTRLTVL.

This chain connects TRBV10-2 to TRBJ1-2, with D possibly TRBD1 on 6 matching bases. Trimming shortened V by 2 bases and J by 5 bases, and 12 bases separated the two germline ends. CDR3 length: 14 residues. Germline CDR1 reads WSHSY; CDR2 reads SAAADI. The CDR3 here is CASSEPPGQYGYTF. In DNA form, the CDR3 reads TGCGCCAGCAGTGAGCCCCCCGGACAGTATGGCTACACCTTC.

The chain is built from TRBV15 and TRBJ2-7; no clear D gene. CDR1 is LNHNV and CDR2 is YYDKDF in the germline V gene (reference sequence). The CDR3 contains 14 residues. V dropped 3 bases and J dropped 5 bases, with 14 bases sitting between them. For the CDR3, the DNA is TGTGCCACCAGCAGTCGCACGAGTTTCCACGAGCAGTACTTC. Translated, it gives CATSSRTSFHEQYF.

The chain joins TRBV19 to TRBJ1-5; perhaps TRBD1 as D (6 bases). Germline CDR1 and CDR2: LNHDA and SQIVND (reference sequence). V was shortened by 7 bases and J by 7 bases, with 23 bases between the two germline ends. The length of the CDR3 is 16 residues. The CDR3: CASTSWGRGPGQPQHF. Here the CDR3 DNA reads TGTGCCAGTACCTCGTGGGGCAGGGGTCCGGGGCAGCCCCAGCATTTT.

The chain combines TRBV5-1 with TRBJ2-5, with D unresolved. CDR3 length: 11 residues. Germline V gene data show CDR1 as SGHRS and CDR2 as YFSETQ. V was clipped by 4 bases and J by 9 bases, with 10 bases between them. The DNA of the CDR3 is TGCGCCAGCAGCACCACGTCCTCCCAGTACTTC. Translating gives CASSTTSSQYF.

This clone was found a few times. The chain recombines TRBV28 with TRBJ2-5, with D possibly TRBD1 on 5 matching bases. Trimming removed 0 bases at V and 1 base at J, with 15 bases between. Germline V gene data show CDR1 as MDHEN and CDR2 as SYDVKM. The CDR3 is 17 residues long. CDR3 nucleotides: TGTGCCAGCAGTTTATGGACAGCGAGCACGAGCCAAGAGACCCAGTACTTC. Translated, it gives CASSLWTASTSQETQYF.

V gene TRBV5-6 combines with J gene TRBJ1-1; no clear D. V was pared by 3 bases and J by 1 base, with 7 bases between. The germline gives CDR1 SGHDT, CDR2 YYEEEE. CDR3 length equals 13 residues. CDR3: CASSWERNTEAFF. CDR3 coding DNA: TGTGCCAGCAGCTGGGAACGGAACACTGAAGCTTTCTTT.

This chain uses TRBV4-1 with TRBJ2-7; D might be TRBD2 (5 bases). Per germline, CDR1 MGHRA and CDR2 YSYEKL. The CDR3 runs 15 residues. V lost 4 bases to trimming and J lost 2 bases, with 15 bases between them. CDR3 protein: CASSPLLGGAYEQYF. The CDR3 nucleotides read TGCGCCAGCAGCCCGTTACTAGGTGGGGCCTACGAGCAGTACTTC.

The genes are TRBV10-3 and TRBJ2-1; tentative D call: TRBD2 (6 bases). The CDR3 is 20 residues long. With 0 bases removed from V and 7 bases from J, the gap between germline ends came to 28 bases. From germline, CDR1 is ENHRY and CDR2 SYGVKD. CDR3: CAISESTGRIFGRRLNEQFF. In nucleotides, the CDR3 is TGTGCCATCAGTGAGTCCACGGGCCGCATCTTCGGGAGAAGACTTAATGAGCAGTTCTTC.

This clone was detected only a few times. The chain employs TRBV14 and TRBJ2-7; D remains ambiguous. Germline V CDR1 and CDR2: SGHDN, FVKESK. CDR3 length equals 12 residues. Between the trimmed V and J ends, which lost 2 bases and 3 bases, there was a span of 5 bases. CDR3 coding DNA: TGTGCCAGCAGCCAAAATGTCTACGAGCAGTACTTC. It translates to CASSQNVYEQYF.

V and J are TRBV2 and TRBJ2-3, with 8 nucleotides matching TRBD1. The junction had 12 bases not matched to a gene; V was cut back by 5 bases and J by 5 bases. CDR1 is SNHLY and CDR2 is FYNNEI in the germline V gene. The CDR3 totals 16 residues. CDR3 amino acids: CASSTLADRDIDTQYF. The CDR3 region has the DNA TGTGCCAGCAGTACCTTAGCGGACAGGGATATAGATACGCAGTATTTT.

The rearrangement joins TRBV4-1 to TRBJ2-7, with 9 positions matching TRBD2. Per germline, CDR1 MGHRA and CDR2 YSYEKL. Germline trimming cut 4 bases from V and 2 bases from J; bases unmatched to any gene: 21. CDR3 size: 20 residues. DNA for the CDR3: TGCGCCAGCAGCCCTCCAAGGGAGACTAGCGGCTTAAGATCCCCCTACGAGCAGTACTTC. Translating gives CASSPPRETSGLRSPYEQYF.

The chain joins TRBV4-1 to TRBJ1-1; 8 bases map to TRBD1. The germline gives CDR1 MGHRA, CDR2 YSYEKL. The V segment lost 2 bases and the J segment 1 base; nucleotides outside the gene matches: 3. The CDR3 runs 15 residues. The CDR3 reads CASSQLGTGNTEAFF. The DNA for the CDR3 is TGCGCCAGCAGCCAACTTGGGACAGGGAACACTGAAGCTTTCTTT.

The CDR3 DNA is TGTGCCAGCAGCTTAAGTGCAGGCTACGAGCAGTACTTC. Translating gives CASSLSAGYEQYF. The genes are TRBV7-7 and TRBJ2-7, with unresolved D. The CDR3 is made up of 13 amino acids. CDR1 is SSHAT, CDR2 FNYEAQ, per germline (reference sequence). V was shortened by 2 bases and J by 3 bases, with 8 bases between the two germline ends.

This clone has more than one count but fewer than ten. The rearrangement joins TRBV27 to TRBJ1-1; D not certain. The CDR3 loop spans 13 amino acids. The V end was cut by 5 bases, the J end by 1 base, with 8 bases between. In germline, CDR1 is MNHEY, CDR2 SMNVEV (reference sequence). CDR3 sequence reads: CASSPNTNTEAFF. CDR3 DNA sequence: TGTGCCAGCAGTCCAAACACGAACACTGAAGCTTTCTTT.

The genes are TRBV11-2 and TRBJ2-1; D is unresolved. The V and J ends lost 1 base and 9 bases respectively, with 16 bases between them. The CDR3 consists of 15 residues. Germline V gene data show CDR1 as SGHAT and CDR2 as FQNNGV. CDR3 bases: TGTGCCAGCAGCTTAGGAGGTAGTCTCGCTGCTGAGCAGTTCTTC. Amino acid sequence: CASSLGGSLAAEQFF.

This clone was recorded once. The CDR3 DNA follows: TGTGCCAGTAGTGCGTCGGACAGGGGTTATGGCTACACCTTC. It specifies CASSASDRGYGYTF. This chain connects TRBV19 to TRBJ1-2, with 9 bases fitting TRBD1. The CDR3 extends over 14 amino acids. Losses at the gene ends were 5 bases for V and 5 bases for J; bases not matched to a gene: 6. Germline CDR1 reads LNHDA; CDR2 reads SQIVND (reference sequence).